This T cell receptor beta chain originates from a study of OX40 agonist ivuxolimab in advanced cancers. Study-wide context: Ivuxolimab doses were 0.01, 0.1, 0.3, 1.5, 3 or 10 mg/kg every 2 weeks.

The germline V gene encodes CDR1 SQVTM and CDR2 ANQGSEA. Trimming shortened V by 5 bases and J by 3 bases, and 13 bases separated the two germline ends. The CDR3 extends over 13 amino acids. Study-level results: On average, CD8+ T cells showed a greater number of expanded clones than CD4+.

TCRdb's copy holds only in-frame clones and misses some; the assay was immunoSEQ multiplex PCR. The repertoire has about 28,000 clones, about 82% of them found once; the top ten carry 20% to 30%. With respect to this clone: What it recognizes is unknown.

The TCR sequence derives from an adult with an advanced solid tumor such as melanoma, head and neck, liver or kidney cancer. The sample consisted of CD4+ or CD8+ T cells sorted from blood, taken in a trial of the OX40 agonist ivuxolimab. This sequence joins TRBV29-1 and TRBJ1-1; D gene uncertain. The CDR3 loop reads CSVQEGWDTEAFF. Here the CDR3 DNA reads TGCAGCGTTCAGGAGGGCTGGGACACTGAAGCTTTCTTT.